This T cell receptor (beta chain) was sequenced in a study of spatial heterogeneity in lung cancer. The wider study: Where they were available, follow-up PBMC samples were sequenced, at a median of about two years after resection.

TCRdb itself ran the 5' RACE reads through MiXCR, one entry per CDR3 protein. Among about 46,000 distinct CDR3 sequences listed, 10% to 15% were seen once. Study-level results: At tumor resection, ubiquitous expanded TCRs were detected in blood more often than later.

This clonotype was seen only a few times. The antigen remains unidentified. Time point: blood at routine non-recurrence follow-up after resection. V was shortened by 5 bases and J by 4 bases, with 11 bases between the two germline ends. Per germline, CDR1 MNHEY and CDR2 SVGEGT. The CDR3 is 13 amino acids. The rearrangement links TRBV6-2 or TRBV6-3 to TRBJ1-1, with D possibly TRBD1 on 6 matching bases. This receptor was obtained from a male donor with early-stage non-small cell lung cancer. Here the sequenced sample was PBMCs, taken at follow-up. Here the CDR3 DNA reads TGTGCCAGCAGTCCCCACAGGGCCACTGAAGCTTTCTTT. Its translation: CASSPHRATEAFF.